One T cell receptor beta chain is described in this entry. The sample belongs to a study of blood T cell repertoires in COVID-19. For the study at large: COVID-19 samples from acute and convalescent phases originated in the United States, Italy and Spain.

TCRdb's table, derived via immunoSEQ multiplex PCR, lists solely in-frame clones and lacks some. The repertoire holds fewer than 250,000 clones, with 80% to 95% as singletons. Seattle patient enrollment occurred during active infection, with longitudinal follow-up thereafter. The specimen sequenced was peripheral blood. The sequence came from a man aged 25 to 40 with COVID-19, enrolled during active disease.

The CDR3 protein is CASSLLGLEQTDTQYF. Here the CDR3 DNA reads TGTGCCAGCAGCTTGTTGGGACTAGAACAGACAGATACGCAGTATTTT. The gene calls are TRBV11-2 and TRBJ2-3; 8 bases are a match to TRBD2. The germline CDR1 and CDR2 sequences are SGHAT and FQNNGV. The CDR3 has 16 amino acids. The J segment lost 3 bases and the V segment lost 3 bases, leaving 8 bases of the junction unmatched. The full variable domain, completed using reference TRBV11-2 and TRBJ2-3, is EAGVAQSPRYKIIEKRQSVAFWCNPISGHATLYWYQQILGQGPKLLIQFQNNGVVDDSQLPKDRFSAERLKGVDSTLKIQPAKLEDSAVYLCASSLLGLEQTDTQYFGPGTRLTVL.